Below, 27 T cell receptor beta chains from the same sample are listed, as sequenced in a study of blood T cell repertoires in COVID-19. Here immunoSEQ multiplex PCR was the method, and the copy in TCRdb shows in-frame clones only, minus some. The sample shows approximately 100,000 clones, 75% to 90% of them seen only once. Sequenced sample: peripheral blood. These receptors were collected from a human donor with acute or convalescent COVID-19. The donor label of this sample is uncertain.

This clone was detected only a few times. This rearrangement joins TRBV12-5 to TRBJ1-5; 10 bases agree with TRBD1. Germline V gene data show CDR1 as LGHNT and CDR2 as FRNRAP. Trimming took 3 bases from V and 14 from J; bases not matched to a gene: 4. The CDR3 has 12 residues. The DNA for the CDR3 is TGTGCTAGTGGTTTCCGGGACAGGGGAAAGCATTTT. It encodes CASGFRDRGKHF. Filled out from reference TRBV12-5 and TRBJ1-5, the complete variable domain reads DARVTQTPRHKVTEMGQEVTMRCQPILGHNTVFWYRQTMMQGLELLAYFRNRAPLDDSGMPKDRFSAEMPDATLATLKIQPSEPRDSAVYFCASGFRDRGKHFGDGTRLSIL.

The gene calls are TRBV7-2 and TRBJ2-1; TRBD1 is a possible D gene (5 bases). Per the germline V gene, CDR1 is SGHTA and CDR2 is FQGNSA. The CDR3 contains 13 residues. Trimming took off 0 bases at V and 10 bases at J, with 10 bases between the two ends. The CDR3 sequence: CASSLARQYEQFF. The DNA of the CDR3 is TGTGCCAGCAGCTTAGCCCGACAGTACGAGCAGTTCTTC.

Written as DNA, the CDR3 is TGCGCCAGCAGCCAAGGCGCAGGGGGCAGGACTGAAGCTTTCTTT. This gives the protein CASSQGAGGRTEAFF. The chain recombines TRBV4-3 with TRBJ1-1; 8 nucleotides align to TRBD1. The CDR3 consists of 15 residues. Per the germline V gene, CDR1 is LGHNA and CDR2 is YSLEER. Trimming took 1 base from V and 5 from J; bases not matched to a gene: 6.

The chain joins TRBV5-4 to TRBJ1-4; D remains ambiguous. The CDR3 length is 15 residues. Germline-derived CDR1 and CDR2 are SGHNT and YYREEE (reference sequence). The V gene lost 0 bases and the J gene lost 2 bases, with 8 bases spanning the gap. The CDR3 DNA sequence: TGTGCCAGCAGCTTGGGAGGGATGACTAATGAAAAACTGTTTTTT. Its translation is CASSLGGMTNEKLFF.

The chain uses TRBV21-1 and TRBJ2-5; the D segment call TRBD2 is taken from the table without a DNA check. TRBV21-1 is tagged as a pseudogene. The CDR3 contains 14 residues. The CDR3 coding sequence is TGTGCCAGCAGCAACGGGGGGGGAGAAGAGACCCAGTACTTC. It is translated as CASSNGGGEETQYF.

CDR3 coding DNA: TGTGCCAGCAGCTTAAGTAGCGCGCCCTACAATGAGCAGTTCTTC. Its protein product is CASSLSSAPYNEQFF. J is TRBJ2-1 and V is TRBV7-3; possibly TRBD2 for D (5 bases). The CDR3 runs 15 residues. The germline V and J ends were trimmed by 1 base and 2 bases, with 9 bases remaining between them. Germline CDR1 reads SGHTA; CDR2 reads FQGTGA.

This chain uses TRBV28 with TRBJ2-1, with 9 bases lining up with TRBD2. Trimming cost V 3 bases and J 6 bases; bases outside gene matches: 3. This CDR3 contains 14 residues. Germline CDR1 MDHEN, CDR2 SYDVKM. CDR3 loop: CASSLGTSLNEQFF. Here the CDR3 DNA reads TGTGCCAGCAGTTTGGGGACTAGCCTCAATGAGCAGTTCTTC.

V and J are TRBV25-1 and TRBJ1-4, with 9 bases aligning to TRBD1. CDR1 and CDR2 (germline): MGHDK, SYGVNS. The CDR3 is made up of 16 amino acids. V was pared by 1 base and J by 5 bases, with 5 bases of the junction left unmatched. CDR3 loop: CASSELGGTGNEKLFF. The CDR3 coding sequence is TGTGCCAGCAGTGAATTAGGGGGGACAGGGAATGAAAAACTGTTTTTT.

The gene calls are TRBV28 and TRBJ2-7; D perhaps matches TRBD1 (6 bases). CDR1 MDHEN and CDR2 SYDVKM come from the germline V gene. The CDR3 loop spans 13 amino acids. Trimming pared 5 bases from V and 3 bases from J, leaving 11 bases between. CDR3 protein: CASSGIGGYEQYF. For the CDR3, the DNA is TGTGCCAGCAGTGGAATAGGGGGCTACGAGCAGTACTTC. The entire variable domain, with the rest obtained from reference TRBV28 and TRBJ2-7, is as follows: DVKVTQSSRYLVKRTGEKVFLECVQDMDHENMFWYRQDPGLGLRLIYFSYDVKMKEKGDIPEGYSVSREKKERFSLILESASTNQTSMYLCASSGIGGYEQYFGPGTRLTVT.

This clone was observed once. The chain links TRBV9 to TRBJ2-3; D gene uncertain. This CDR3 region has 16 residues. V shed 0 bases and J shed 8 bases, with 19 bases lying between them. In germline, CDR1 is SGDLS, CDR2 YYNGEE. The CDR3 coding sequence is TGTGCCAGCAGCGTAGATTTTGGAGTAACCAGAGCTACGCAGTATTTT. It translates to CASSVDFGVTRATQYF. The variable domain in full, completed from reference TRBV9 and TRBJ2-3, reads DSGVTQTPKHLITATGQRVTLRCSPRSGDLSVYWYQQSLDQGLQFLIQYYNGEERAKGNILERFSAQQFPDLHSELNLSSLELGDSALYFCASSVDFGVTRATQYFGPGTRLTVL.

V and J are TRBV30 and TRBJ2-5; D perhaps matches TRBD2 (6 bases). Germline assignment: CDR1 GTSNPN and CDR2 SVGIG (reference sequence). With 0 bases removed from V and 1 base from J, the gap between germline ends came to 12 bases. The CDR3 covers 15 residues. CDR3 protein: CAWSVQAGSQETQYF. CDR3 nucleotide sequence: TGTGCCTGGAGTGTACAGGCGGGAAGCCAAGAGACCCAGTACTTC.

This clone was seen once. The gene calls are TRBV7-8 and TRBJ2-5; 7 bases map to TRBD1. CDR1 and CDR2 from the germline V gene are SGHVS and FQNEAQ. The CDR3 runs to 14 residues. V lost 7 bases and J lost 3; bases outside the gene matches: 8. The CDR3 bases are TGTGCCAGCAATCGGGACAGAAAGAAAGAGACCCAGTACTTC. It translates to CASNRDRKKETQYF.

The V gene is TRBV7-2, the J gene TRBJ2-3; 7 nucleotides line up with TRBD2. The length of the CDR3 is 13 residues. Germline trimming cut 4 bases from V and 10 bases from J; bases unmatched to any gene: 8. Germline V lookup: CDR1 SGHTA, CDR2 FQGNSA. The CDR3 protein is CASSSTSGTAQYF. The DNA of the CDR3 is TGTGCCAGCAGCTCGACAAGCGGGACGGCGCAGTATTTT.

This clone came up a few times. The CDR3 DNA reads TGTGCCAGCAGGCCGACAGTTTCTGGGGCCAACGTCCTGACTTTC. Residues: CASRPTVSGANVLTF. This chain uses TRBV28 with TRBJ2-6; tentatively, D is TRBD1 (5 bases). Trimming left V 6 bases short and J 1 base short, with 10 bases between. The germline V gene encodes CDR1 MDHEN and CDR2 SYDVKM. The CDR3 contains 15 residues.

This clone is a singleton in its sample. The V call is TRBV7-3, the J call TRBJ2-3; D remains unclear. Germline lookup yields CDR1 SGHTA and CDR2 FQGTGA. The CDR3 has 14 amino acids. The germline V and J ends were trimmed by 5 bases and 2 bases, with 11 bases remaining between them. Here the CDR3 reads CASSLSAYTDTQYF. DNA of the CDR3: TGTGCCAGCAGCCTCAGCGCCTACACAGATACGCAGTATTTT.

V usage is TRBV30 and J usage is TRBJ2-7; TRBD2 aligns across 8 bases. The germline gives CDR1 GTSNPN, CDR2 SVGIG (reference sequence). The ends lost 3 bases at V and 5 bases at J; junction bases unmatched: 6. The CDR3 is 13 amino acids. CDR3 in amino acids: CAWSPSGSDEQYF. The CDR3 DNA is TGTGCCTGGAGCCCGAGCGGGAGCGACGAGCAGTACTTC.

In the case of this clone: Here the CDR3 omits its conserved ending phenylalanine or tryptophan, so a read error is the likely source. The CDR3 DNA reads as TGTGCCAGCAGTTGGGGGCTTCGCTATGGCTACACCTCC. It is translated as CASSWGLRYGYTS. J is TRBJ1-2 and V is TRBV6-2 or TRBV6-3; a weak D match, TRBD1 (6 bases). CDR3 length: 13 residues. Germline CDR1 and CDR2: MNHEY and SVGEGT. V dropped 4 bases and J dropped 4 bases, with 10 bases sitting between them.

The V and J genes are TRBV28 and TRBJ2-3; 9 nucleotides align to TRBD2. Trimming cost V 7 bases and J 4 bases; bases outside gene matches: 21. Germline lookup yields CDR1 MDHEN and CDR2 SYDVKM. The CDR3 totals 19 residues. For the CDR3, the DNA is TGTGCCAGCAAGCTTCCGACAGGGTCGTTAGCGGGAGTACCAGATACGCAGTATTTT. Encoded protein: CASKLPTGSLAGVPDTQYF.

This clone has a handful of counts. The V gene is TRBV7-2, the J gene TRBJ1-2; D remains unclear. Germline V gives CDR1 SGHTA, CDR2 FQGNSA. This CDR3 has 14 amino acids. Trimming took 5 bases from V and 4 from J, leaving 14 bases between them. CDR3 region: CASSPQTQSYGYTF. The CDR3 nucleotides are TGTGCCAGCAGCCCCCAGACACAATCCTATGGCTACACCTTC.

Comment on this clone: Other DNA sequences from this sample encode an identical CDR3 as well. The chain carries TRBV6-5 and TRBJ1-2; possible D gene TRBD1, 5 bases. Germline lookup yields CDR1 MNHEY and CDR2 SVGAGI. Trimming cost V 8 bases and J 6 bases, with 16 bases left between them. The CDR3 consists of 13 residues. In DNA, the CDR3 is TGTGCCAGCCGCCGGCAGGGAAGAGATGGCTACACCTTC. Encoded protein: CASRRQGRDGYTF.

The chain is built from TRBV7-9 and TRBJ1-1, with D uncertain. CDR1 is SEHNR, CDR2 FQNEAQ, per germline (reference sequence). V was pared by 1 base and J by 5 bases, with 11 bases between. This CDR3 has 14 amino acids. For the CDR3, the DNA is TGTGCCAGCAGCTTAGGGCGGGTTGGTACTGAAGCTTTCTTT. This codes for CASSLGRVGTEAFF.

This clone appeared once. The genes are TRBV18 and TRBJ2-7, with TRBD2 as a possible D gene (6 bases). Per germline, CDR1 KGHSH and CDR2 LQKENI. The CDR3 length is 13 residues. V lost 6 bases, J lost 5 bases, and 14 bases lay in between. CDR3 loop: CASSPRRGHEQYF. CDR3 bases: TGTGCCAGCTCCCCGAGGCGGGGTCACGAGCAGTACTTC.

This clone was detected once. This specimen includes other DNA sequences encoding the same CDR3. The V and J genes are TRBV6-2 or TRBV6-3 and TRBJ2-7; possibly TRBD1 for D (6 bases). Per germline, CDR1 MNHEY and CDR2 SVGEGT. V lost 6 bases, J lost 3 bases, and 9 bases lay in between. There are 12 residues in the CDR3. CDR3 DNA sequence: TGTGCCAGCAGCCCCAGGGGCTACGAGCAGTACTTC. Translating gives CASSPRGYEQYF.

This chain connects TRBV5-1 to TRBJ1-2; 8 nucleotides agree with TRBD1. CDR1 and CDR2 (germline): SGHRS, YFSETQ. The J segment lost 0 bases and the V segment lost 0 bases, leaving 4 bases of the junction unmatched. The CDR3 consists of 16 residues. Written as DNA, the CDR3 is TGCGCCAGCAGCTTGGACACAGGGGGTACTAACTATGGCTACACCTTC. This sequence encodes CASSLDTGGTNYGYTF.

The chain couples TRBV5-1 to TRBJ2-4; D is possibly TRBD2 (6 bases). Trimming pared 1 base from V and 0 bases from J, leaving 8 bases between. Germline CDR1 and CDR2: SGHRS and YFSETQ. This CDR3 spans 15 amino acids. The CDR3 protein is CASSLMEGAKNIQYF. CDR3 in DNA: TGCGCCAGCAGCTTGATGGAGGGAGCCAAAAACATTCAGTACTTC.

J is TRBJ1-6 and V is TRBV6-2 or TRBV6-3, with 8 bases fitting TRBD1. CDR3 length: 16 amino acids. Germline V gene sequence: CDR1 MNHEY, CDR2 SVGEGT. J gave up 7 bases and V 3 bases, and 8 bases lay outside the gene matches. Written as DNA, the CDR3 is TGTGCCAGCAGTTATCCGAACAGGGGGTGGAATTCACCCCTCCACTTT. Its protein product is CASSYPNRGWNSPLHF.

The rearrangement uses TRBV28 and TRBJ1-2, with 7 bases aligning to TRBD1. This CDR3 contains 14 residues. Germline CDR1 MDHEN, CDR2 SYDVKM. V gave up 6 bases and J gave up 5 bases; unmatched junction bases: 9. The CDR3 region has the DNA TGTGCCAGCAGGATGACAGGGATCGATTATGGCTACACCTTC. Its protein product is CASRMTGIDYGYTF.